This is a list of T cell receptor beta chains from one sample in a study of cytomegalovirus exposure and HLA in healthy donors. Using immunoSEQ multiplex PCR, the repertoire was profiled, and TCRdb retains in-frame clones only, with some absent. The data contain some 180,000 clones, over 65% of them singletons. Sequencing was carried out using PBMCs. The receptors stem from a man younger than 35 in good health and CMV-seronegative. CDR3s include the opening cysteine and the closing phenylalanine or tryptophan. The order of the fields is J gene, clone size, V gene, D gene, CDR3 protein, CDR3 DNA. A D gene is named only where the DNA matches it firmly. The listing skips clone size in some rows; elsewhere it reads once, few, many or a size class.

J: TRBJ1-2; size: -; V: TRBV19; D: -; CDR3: CASSIDRQGYGYTF; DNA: TGTGCCAGTAGTATAGACAGACAAGGATATGGCTACACCTTC
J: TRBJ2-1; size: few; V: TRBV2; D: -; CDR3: CASRTTVPTNEQFF; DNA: TGTGCCAGCAGGACGACAGTCCCTACCAATGAGCAGTTCTTC
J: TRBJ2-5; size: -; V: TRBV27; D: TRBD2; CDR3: CASSFTFRTSGGAKETQYF; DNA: TGTGCCAGCAGTTTTACCTTCCGAACTAGCGGGGGGGCGAAAGAGACCCAGTACTTC
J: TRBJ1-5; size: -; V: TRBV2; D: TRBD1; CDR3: CASTPGGAWQPQHF; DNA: TGTGCCAGCACCCCAGGGGGCGCTTGGCAGCCCCAGCATTTT
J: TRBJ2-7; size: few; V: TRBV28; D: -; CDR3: CASSPWGGRSSYEQYF; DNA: TGTGCCAGCAGTCCTTGGGGGGGCCGGAGCTCCTACGAGCAGTACTTC
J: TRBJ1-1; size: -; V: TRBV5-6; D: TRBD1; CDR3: CASSFGTGLEAFF; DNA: TGTGCCAGCAGCTTCGGGACAGGGCTAGAAGCTTTCTTT
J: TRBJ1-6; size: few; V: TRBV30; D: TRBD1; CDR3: CAGRDSDNSPLHF; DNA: TGTGCCGGCCGGGACAGCGATAATTCACCCCTCCACTTT
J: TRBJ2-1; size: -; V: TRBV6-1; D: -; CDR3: CASGVTSNNEQFF; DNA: TGTGCCAGTGGAGTCACCTCAAACAATGAGCAGTTCTTC
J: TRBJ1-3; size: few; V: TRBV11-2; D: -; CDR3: CASSLPGGEISGNTIYF; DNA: TGTGCCAGCAGCTTACCCGGGGGGGAGATCTCTGGAAACACCATATATTTT
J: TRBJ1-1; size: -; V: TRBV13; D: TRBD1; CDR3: CASSFRGQGKNTEAFF; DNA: TGTGCCAGCAGCTTCCGGGGACAGGGAAAGAACACTGAAGCTTTCTTT
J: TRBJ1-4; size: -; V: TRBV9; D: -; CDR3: CASSVGGRVEKLFF; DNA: TGTGCCAGCAGCGTAGGGGGGCGTGTTGAAAAACTGTTTTTT
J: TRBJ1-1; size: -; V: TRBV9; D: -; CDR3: CASSVRGGANTEAFF; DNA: TGTGCCAGCAGCGTAAGAGGGGGAGCGAACACTGAAGCTTTCTTT
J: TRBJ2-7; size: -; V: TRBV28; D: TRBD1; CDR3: CASRPGQGLSYEQYF; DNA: TGTGCCAGCAGGCCGGGACAGGGCCTCTCCTACGAGCAGTACTTC
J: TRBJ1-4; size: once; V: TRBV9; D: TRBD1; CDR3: CASSVGTGDNEKLFF; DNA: TGTGCCAGCAGCGTAGGGACAGGGGATAATGAAAAACTGTTTTTT
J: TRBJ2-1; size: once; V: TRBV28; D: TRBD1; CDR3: CASSLDRGTYNEQFF; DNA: TGTGCCAGCAGTTTGGACAGGGGGACCTACAATGAGCAGTTCTTC
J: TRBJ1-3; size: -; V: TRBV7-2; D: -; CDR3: CASSLGSVSGNTIYF; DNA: TGTGCCAGCAGCTTAGGATCAGTCTCTGGAAACACCATATATTTT
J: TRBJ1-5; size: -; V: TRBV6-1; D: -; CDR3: CASSEVETGNQPQHF; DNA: TGTGCCAGCAGTGAAGTGGAGACTGGGAATCAGCCCCAGCATTTT
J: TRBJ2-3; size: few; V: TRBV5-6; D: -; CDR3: CASSFRQGLAGSTDTQYF; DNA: TGTGCCAGCAGCTTCCGACAGGGGCTAGCGGGGAGCACAGATACGCAGTATTTT
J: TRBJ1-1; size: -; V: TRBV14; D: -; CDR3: CASSKVTVNTEAFF; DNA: TGTGCCAGCAGCAAAGTGACAGTAAACACTGAAGCTTTCTTT
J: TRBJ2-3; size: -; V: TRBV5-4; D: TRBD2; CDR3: CASSPKTSGRDTQYF; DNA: TGTGCCAGCAGCCCTAAAACTAGCGGGAGAGATACGCAGTATTTT
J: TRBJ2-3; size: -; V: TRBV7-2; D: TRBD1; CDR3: CASRRDRAPDTQYF; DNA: TGTGCCAGCAGGCGGGACAGGGCTCCAGATACGCAGTATTTT
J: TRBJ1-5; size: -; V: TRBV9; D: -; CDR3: CASSVDSDQPQHF; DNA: TGTGCCAGCAGCGTGGACAGCGATCAGCCCCAGCATTTT
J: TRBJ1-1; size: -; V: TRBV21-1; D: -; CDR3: CASSKGETGGSDTEAFF; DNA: TGTGCCAGCAGCAAAGGGGAGACAGGGGGTTCGGACACTGAAGCTTTCTTT
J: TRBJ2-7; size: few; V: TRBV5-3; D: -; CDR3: CARSLGQLEQYF; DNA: TGTGCCAGAAGCTTGGGACAGCTCGAGCAGTACTTC
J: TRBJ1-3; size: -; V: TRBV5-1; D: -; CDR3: CASSSGPPGRNTIYF; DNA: TGCGCCAGCAGCTCGGGCCCACCGGGAAGAAACACCATATATTTT
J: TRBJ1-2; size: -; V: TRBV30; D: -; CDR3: CAWMEGQHYGYTF; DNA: TGTGCCTGGATGGAGGGGCAGCACTATGGCTACACCTTC
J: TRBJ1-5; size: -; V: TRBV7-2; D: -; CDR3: CASSLVGQGGGNQPQHF; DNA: TGTGCCAGCAGCTTAGTGGGGCAGGGAGGTGGAAATCAGCCCCAGCATTTT
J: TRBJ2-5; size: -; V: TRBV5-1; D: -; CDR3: CASSFLKETQYF; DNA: TGCGCCAGCAGCTTCCTAAAAGAGACCCAGTACTTC
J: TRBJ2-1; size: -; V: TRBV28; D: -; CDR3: CASSLSRYNEQFF; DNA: TGTGCCAGCAGTCTCAGTCGCTACAATGAGCAGTTCTTC
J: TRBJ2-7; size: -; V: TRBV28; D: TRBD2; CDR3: CASHSGRGTYEQYF; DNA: TGTGCCAGCCATAGCGGGAGAGGGACCTACGAGCAGTACTTC
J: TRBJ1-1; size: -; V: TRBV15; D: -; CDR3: CATSRGLGEAFF; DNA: TGTGCCACCAGCCGGGGGTTGGGTGAAGCTTTCTTT
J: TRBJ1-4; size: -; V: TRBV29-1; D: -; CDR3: CSGRGRFGEKLFF; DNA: TGCAGTGGGAGGGGCAGGTTTGGGGAAAAACTGTTTTTT
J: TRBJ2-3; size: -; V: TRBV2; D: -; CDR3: CASAGSTDTQYF; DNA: TGTGCCAGCGCGGGTAGCACAGATACGCAGTATTTT
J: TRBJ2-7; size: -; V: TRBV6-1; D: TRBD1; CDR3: CASSRDRDLYEQYF; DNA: TGTGCCAGCAGCCGGGACAGGGACCTCTACGAGCAGTACTTC
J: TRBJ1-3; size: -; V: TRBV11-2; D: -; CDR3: CASSLVGGFGNTIYF; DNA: TGTGCCAGCAGCTTAGTTGGGGGGTTTGGAAACACCATATATTTT
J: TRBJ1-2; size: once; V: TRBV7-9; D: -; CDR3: CASSLNRAGYTF; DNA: TGTGCCAGCAGCTTAAACAGGGCTGGCTACACCTTC
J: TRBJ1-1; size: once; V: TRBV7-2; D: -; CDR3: CASSPPGGWTEAFF; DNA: TGTGCCAGCAGCCCACCGGGGGGCTGGACTGAAGCTTTCTTT
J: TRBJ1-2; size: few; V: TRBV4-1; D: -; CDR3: CASSPDIRGYGYTF; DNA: TGCGCCAGCAGCCCCGATATCCGAGGCTATGGCTACACCTTC
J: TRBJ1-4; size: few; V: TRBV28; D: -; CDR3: CAARGPGIATNEKLFF; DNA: TGTGCCGCCCGCGGTCCGGGGATAGCAACTAATGAAAAACTGTTTTTT
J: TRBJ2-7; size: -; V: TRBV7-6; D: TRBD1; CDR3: CASSLAQSLTGQGAREQYF; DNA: TGTGCCAGCAGCTTAGCGCAAAGTCTCACTGGACAGGGGGCCCGGGAGCAGTACTTC
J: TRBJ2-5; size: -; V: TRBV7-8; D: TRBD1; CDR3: CASNPSGQGVWETQYF; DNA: TGTGCCAGCAACCCCTCGGGGCAGGGGGTTTGGGAGACCCAGTACTTC
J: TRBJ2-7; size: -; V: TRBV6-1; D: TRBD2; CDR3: CASTLAGGYEQYF; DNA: TGTGCCAGCACCCTAGCGGGAGGGTACGAGCAGTACTTC
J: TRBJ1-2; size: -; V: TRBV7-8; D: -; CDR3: CASSLSPFLRQPHNYGYTF; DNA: TGTGCCAGCAGCTTAAGTCCTTTCTTGCGACAGCCCCACAACTATGGCTACACCTTC